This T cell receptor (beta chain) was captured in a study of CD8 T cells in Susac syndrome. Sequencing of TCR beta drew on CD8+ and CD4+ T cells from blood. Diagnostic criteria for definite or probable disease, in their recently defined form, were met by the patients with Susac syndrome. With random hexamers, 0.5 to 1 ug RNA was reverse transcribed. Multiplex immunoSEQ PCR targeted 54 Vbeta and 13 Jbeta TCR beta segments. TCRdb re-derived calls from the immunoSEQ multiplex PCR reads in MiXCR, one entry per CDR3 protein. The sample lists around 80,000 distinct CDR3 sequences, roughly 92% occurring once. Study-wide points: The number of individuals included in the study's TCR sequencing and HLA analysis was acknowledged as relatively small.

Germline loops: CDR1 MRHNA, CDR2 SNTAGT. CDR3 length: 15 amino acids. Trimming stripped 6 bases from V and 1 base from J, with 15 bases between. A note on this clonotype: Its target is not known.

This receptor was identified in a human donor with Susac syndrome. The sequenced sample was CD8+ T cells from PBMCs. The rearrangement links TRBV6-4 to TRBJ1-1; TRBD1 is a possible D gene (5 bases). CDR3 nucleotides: TGTGCCAGCAGCGTAGAGGGGCAGACGAACACTGAAGCTTTCTTT. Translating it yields CASSVEGQTNTEAFF.